This T cell receptor (beta chain) was documented in a study of response to subunit inactivated influenza vaccine. MiXCR, applied by TCRdb to the RT-PCR reads, yields one record per CDR3 protein. The sample holds about 520,000 distinct CDR3 sequences, approximately 7.2% seen once. Study-level findings and limits: Few additional T cells are recruited per seasonal influenza vaccination, authors suggested.

The sample holds a few counts of this clonotype. No antigen is known for it. The sequencing here drew on PBMCs from blood, taken around 25 months after vaccination. The sequence derives from a man between 50 and 75 years old who received an inactivated influenza vaccine.

The CDR3 nucleotides are TGTGCCACCAGCAGAGACGGGAGCACAGATACGCAGTATTTT. It translates to CATSRDGSTDTQYF. J is TRBJ2-3 and V is TRBV15, with D hard to call. V was clipped by 0 bases and J by 0 bases, with 4 bases between them. Germline V gene data show CDR1 as LNHNV and CDR2 as YYDKDF (reference sequence). This CDR3 is built from 14 residues.